The TCR beta chain described here comes from a study of shared clonotypes between healthy human individuals. Study-level information: Donors had three CD4 naive, three CD4 memory, two CD8 naive and one CD8 memory plate apiece.

This CDR3 spans 16 amino acids. Trimming removed 0 bases from V and 8 bases from J; junction bases left unmatched: 8. Germline-derived CDR1 and CDR2 are MGHRA and YSYEKL. Sequenced by immunoSEQ multiplex PCR; TCRdb stores in-frame clones only, minus some. The sample yields approximately 2,200,000 clones, roughly 91% seen once. CD8 cells regarded as naive lacked CD45RO, were positively chosen for CCR7, and omitted terminally differentiated effector memory CD45RA+ cells. Sequencing was performed on naive CD8+ T cells from PBMCs. This TCR came from a man younger than 35 in good health. Some clones in this sample may be carry-over from other donors' samples. The V gene is TRBV4-1, the J gene TRBJ2-1; TRBD2 matches at 9 bases. The CDR3 nucleotides are TGCGCCAGCAGCCAAGATCGGAGTAGCGGGAGATATGAGCAGTTCTTC. It translates to CASSQDRSSGRYEQFF.